This is a list of T cell receptor beta chains from one sample in a study of cytomegalovirus exposure and HLA in healthy donors. Sequencing was performed with immunoSEQ multiplex PCR; in TCRdb, only in-frame clones are kept and a portion is missing. Found here are about 110,000 clones, approximately 70% of them singletons; the top ten hold around 8.2%. Sequencing was performed on PBMCs. Receptors originate from a young man in good health and CMV-seropositive. The CDR3 runs from the conserved cysteine through the conserved F or W. The D gene is left open where the match is weak. Only part of the rows carry a size: once, few, many, or a class if the clone is expanded.

clone_size | j_call | v_call | d_call | cdr3_nt | cdr3_aa
. | TRBJ2-1 | TRBV27 | . | TGTGCCAGCAGTTTAAGGGGATCGGGTAATGAGCAGTTCTTC | CASSLRGSGNEQFF
. | TRBJ2-1 | TRBV29-1 | TRBD2 | TGCAGCGTCGATAGCGGGAGGCCTAACAATGAGCAGTTCTTC | CSVDSGRPNNEQFF
. | TRBJ2-3 | TRBV28 | TRBD2 | TGTGCCAGCAGCCGACAGCGGGGTCAGGGAGATACGCAGTATTTT | CASSRQRGQGDTQYF
. | TRBJ1-1 | TRBV28 | TRBD1 | TGTGCCAGCAGTCCCGGGACAGGGCTTACTGCGAACACTGAAGCTTTCTTT | CASSPGTGLTANTEAFF
. | TRBJ1-2 | TRBV12-5 | . | TGTGCTAGTGGGGAGGGTTTGCGCTACACCTTC | CASGEGLRYTF
once | TRBJ2-1 | TRBV7-6 | TRBD1 | TGTGCCAGCAGCTTAGAGCAGGGGGCAAACTCCTACAATGAGCAGTTCTTC | CASSLEQGANSYNEQFF
few | TRBJ1-1 | TRBV29-1 | . | TGCAGCGGACGGCGGACTTCGAACACTGAAGCTTTCTTT | CSGRRTSNTEAFF
. | TRBJ2-7 | TRBV27 | . | TGTGCCAGCAGTTTTTCCGGGACACTATACGAGCAGTACTTC | CASSFSGTLYEQYF
. | TRBJ1-3 | TRBV27 | . | TGTGCCAGCAGTGTGCTGTTGGGGGCCTCTGGAAACACCATATATTTT | CASSVLLGASGNTIYF
. | TRBJ2-1 | TRBV2 | . | TGTGCCAGCAGCCCCAGAAATGAGCAGTTCTTC | CASSPRNEQFF